The 27 T cell receptor beta chains listed next were all sequenced from one sample in a study of radiotherapy plus CTLA-4 blockade in lung cancer. Repertoires were generated with immunoSEQ multiplex PCR, while TCRdb's copy carries only in-frame clones and drops some. Of about 98,000 clones listed, roughly 88% are singletons. Sequenced material: peripheral blood, taken from a patient treated with radiotherapy plus ipilimumab. The source of these receptors is a human donor with non-small cell lung cancer that progressed on radiotherapy plus ipilimumab.

This chain connects TRBV6-1 to TRBJ1-4; the D gene is possibly TRBD1 (5 bases). The V and J ends lost 5 bases and 6 bases respectively, with 16 bases between them. CDR3 size: 15 residues. Per germline, CDR1 MNHNS and CDR2 SASEGT. The CDR3, as DNA: TGTGCCAGCAGTCTTCGAGTAGGGGTTGATGAAAAACTGTTTTTT. It is translated as CASSLRVGVDEKLFF.

The chain employs TRBV5-1 and TRBJ2-3; the match to TRBD1 covers 8 bases. This CDR3 has 14 amino acids. V lost 4 bases, J lost 4 bases, and 5 bases stayed unmatched. Germline V gene data show CDR1 as SGHRS and CDR2 as YFSETQ. CDR3 region: CASSIRTGPDTQYF. The CDR3 bases are TGCGCCAGCAGCATCCGGACAGGGCCAGATACGCAGTATTTT.

The V and J genes are TRBV27 and TRBJ2-2, with a possible D match to TRBD1 (6 bases). CDR3 length equals 16 residues. Trimming left V 6 bases short and J 3 bases short, with 17 bases between. The germline V gene has CDR1 MNHEY and CDR2 SMNVEV (reference sequence). The CDR3 bases are TGTGCCAGCAGCACGGGACACCTTACTCACACCGGGGAGCTGTTTTTT. Translated: CASSTGHLTHTGELFF.

This clone was seen once. J is TRBJ1-2 and V is TRBV5-1, with D unclear. Trimming shortened V by 4 bases and J by 5 bases, and 18 bases separated the two germline ends. In germline, CDR1 is SGHRS, CDR2 YFSETQ. The CDR3 runs 15 residues. The CDR3 loop reads CASSTGPPNEYGYTF. The CDR3 DNA reads as TGCGCCAGCAGCACGGGCCCTCCCAACGAATATGGCTACACCTTC.

The V call is TRBV19, the J call TRBJ2-7, with 10 bases fitting TRBD1. Germline CDR1 and CDR2: LNHDA and SQIVND (reference sequence). After removal of 5 bases from V and 4 bases from J, the junction contained 5 bases not matched to a gene. The CDR3 runs to 14 residues. The CDR3 loop reads CASSSGQGIYEQYF. CDR3 nucleotides: TGTGCCAGTAGTTCGGGACAGGGGATATACGAGCAGTACTTC.

The chain joins TRBV6-1 to TRBJ2-1; either TRBD1 or TRBD2 may fit D (5 bases each). Germline lookup yields CDR1 MNHNS and CDR2 SASEGT. With 1 base removed from V and 15 bases from J, the gap between germline ends came to 13 bases. The CDR3 contains 12 residues. The CDR3 DNA follows: TGTGCCAGCAGTGAAGGGGGGTACGGATGGTTCTTC. Translation: CASSEGGYGWFF.

The chain is built from TRBV12-5 and TRBJ1-5; D remains unclear. Germline V gene data show CDR1 as LGHNT and CDR2 as FRNRAP. Trimming cost V 1 base and J 6 bases, with 7 bases left between them. The CDR3 spans 13 residues. As DNA, the CDR3 is TGTGCTAGTGGTTTGGCAGTGGGTCAGCCCCAGCATTTT. It yields the protein CASGLAVGQPQHF.

The rearrangement joins TRBV28 to TRBJ1-5, with 9 bases identical to TRBD1. The CDR3 extends over 15 amino acids. CDR1 and CDR2 (germline): MDHEN, SYDVKM. Trimming removed 7 bases from V and 3 bases from J; junction bases left unmatched: 7. CDR3 DNA: TGTGCCAGCAACCCGAGGACAGGGGCCAATCAGCCCCAGCATTTT. The encoded protein is CASNPRTGANQPQHF.

V and J are TRBV6-1 and TRBJ2-2, with 8 bases that match TRBD1. Germline trimming cut 5 bases from V and 5 bases from J; bases unmatched to any gene: 7. Germline CDR1 MNHNS, CDR2 SASEGT. The CDR3 length is 15 residues. The CDR3 sequence is CASSPLGQGTGELFF. The CDR3, as DNA: TGTGCCAGCAGTCCCCTAGGACAGGGAACCGGGGAGCTGTTTTTT.

The chain combines TRBV7-4 with TRBJ2-7; 7 bases are a match to TRBD2. Germline V gives CDR1 SGHVT, CDR2 SQSDAQ. The length of the CDR3 is 15 residues. The V segment lost 8 bases and the J segment 0 bases; nucleotides outside the gene matches: 10. DNA for the CDR3: TGTGCCAGCCCGCCCCAGCGGGATAGCTCCTACGAGCAGTACTTC. Residues: CASPPQRDSSYEQYF.

This rearrangement joins TRBV7-6 to TRBJ2-3, with 9 bases aligning to TRBD2. Germline CDR1 reads SGHVS; CDR2 reads FNYEAQ. The CDR3 consists of 16 residues. V shed 2 bases and J 1 base; nucleotides not matched to a gene: 4. CDR3 nucleotides: TGTGCCAGCAGCTTAATAGCGGGAGTGGGCACAGATACGCAGTATTTT. As protein: CASSLIAGVGTDTQYF.

The chain links TRBV11-2 to TRBJ2-3; 7 positions match TRBD2. CDR1 SGHAT and CDR2 FQNNGV come from the germline V gene. This CDR3 region has 17 residues. V lost 4 bases to trimming and J lost 4 bases; unmatched junction nucleotides: 14. The CDR3 region has the DNA TGTGCCAGCAGCTGGAGAAAGCGGGATGAATTCCCAGATACGCAGTATTTT. It translates to CASSWRKRDEFPDTQYF. Full variable domain (remainder filled in from reference TRBV11-2 and TRBJ2-3): EAGVAQSPRYKIIEKRQSVAFWCNPISGHATLYWYQQILGQGPKLLIQFQNNGVVDDSQLPKDRFSAERLKGVDSTLKIQPAKLEDSAVYLCASSWRKRDEFPDTQYFGPGTRLTVL.

This chain joins TRBV18 and TRBJ2-7; the D gene is possibly TRBD2 (5 bases). This CDR3 is 15 amino acids long. Germline V gene sequence: CDR1 KGHSH, CDR2 LQKENI. The ends were cut back, 3 bases at V and 5 bases at J, with 17 bases in the middle. CDR3 DNA sequence: TGTGCCAGCTCACCTGTAAGCAACTACGGGGACGAGCAGTACTTC. It encodes CASSPVSNYGDEQYF. The full variable domain, its missing parts supplied by reference TRBV18 and TRBJ2-7, is NAGVMQNPRHLVRRRGQEARLRCSPMKGHSHVYWYRQLPEEGLKFMVYLQKENIIDESGMPKERFSAEFPKEGPSILRIQQVVRGDSAAYFCASSPVSNYGDEQYFGPGTRLTVT.

In DNA, the CDR3 is TGCAGTGTCCGAAACACTGAAGCTTTCTTT. It specifies CSVRNTEAFF. The chain links TRBV20-1 to TRBJ1-1; no firm D call. Between the trimmed V and J ends, which lost 7 bases and 2 bases, there was a span of 5 bases. CDR1 and CDR2 (germline): DFQATT, SNEGSKA (reference sequence). CDR3 length equals 10 residues.

The CDR3 nucleotides are TGCGCCAGCAGCCAAACGGACAGCGGCGAGACCCAGTACTTC. Amino acids: CASSQTDSGETQYF. This chain connects TRBV4-1 to TRBJ2-5; a weak D match, TRBD1 (6 bases). V dropped 2 bases and J dropped 5 bases, with 12 bases sitting between them. Germline V gives CDR1 MGHRA, CDR2 YSYEKL. The CDR3 loop spans 14 amino acids.

The V and J genes are TRBV2 and TRBJ2-1, with 8 nucleotides matching TRBD1. This CDR3 has 14 residues. V shed 8 bases, J shed 3 bases, and the junction held 6 bases outside the gene matches. Germline CDR1 SNHLY, CDR2 FYNNEI. Written as DNA, the CDR3 is TGTGCCAGCGGTGGGACAGGTGGCTACAATGAGCAGTTCTTC. Amino acids: CASGGTGGYNEQFF.

The rearrangement uses TRBV19 and TRBJ2-5, with D perhaps TRBD2 (7 bases). CDR1 and CDR2 from the germline V gene are LNHDA and SQIVND (reference sequence). This CDR3 spans 16 amino acids. The V end lost 3 bases, the J end lost 2 bases, and 16 bases lay between the germline ends. The CDR3 is CASSIRGGIYQETQYF. Here the CDR3 DNA reads TGTGCCAGTAGTATTAGGGGGGGCATCTATCAAGAGACCCAGTACTTC. Full variable domain (rest looked up from reference TRBV19 and TRBJ2-5): DGGITQSPKYLFRKEGQNVTLSCEQNLNHDAMYWYRQDPGQGLRLIYYSQIVNDFQKGDIAEGYSVSREKKESFPLTVTSAQKNPTAFYLCASSIRGGIYQETQYFGPGTRLLVL.

The V and J genes are TRBV5-1 and TRBJ2-7, with 10 bases that match TRBD1. This CDR3 contains 13 residues. Germline CDR1 reads SGHRS; CDR2 reads YFSETQ. The ends lost 2 bases at V and 6 bases at J; junction bases unmatched: 2. The CDR3 loop is CASSFGTGVEQYF. The CDR3 DNA reads TGCGCCAGCAGCTTCGGGACAGGGGTCGAGCAGTACTTC.

In regard to this clone: At one of its ends the junction is not consistent with the germline gene, which may arise from a read error. The chain combines TRBV7-9 with TRBJ2-5; 11 bases are a match to TRBD2. CDR1 is SEHNR and CDR2 is FQNEAQ in the germline V gene (reference sequence). The CDR3 loop spans 15 amino acids. The chain's CDR3 is CASSVAGGSQETQYF. The CDR3 region has the DNA TGTGCCAGCAGCGTAGCGGGAGGGTCACAAGAGACCCAGTACTTC.

The chain is built from TRBV15 and TRBJ2-3; the D call may be TRBD1 or TRBD2 (5 bases each). The ends were cut back, 3 bases at V and 6 bases at J, with 10 bases in the middle. CDR3 length equals 13 residues. The germline V gene has CDR1 LNHNV and CDR2 YYDKDF (reference sequence). The CDR3: CATSRGDRDTQYF. The CDR3 nucleotides read TGTGCCACCAGCAGGGGGGACCGGGATACGCAGTATTTT.

The rearrangement links TRBV6-5 to TRBJ2-7; maybe TRBD1 (5 bases). Trimming took 5 bases from V and 3 from J, leaving 11 bases between them. Per germline, CDR1 MNHEY and CDR2 SVGAGI. This CDR3 is built from 13 residues. This CDR3 is CASSPGRYYEQYF. As DNA, the CDR3 is TGTGCCAGCAGTCCAGGGCGTTACTACGAGCAGTACTTC.

The chain recombines TRBV5-4 with TRBJ1-2; D unclear. V was clipped by 1 base and J by 5 bases, with 18 bases between them. Germline CDR1 and CDR2: SGHNT and YYREEE (reference sequence). There are 16 residues in the CDR3. The DNA of the CDR3 is TGTGCCAGCAGCTTGAACAGAAGGCTCCTGGAATATGGCTACACCTTC. This encodes CASSLNRRLLEYGYTF.

The chain carries TRBV30 and TRBJ1-5, with 8 bases fitting TRBD1. The length of the CDR3 is 16 residues. V was pared by 0 bases and J by 9 bases, with 13 bases of the junction left unmatched. Germline CDR1 GTSNPN, CDR2 SVGIG (reference sequence). CDR3 sequence: CAWSVGGQVGQRPQHF. CDR3 in DNA: TGTGCCTGGAGTGTAGGGGGACAGGTGGGACAGAGGCCCCAGCATTTT.

This sequence joins TRBV29-1 and TRBJ2-1; 9 bases are a match to TRBD1. This CDR3 spans 15 amino acids. The junction had 7 bases not matched to a gene; V was cut back by 2 bases and J by 5 bases. The germline gives CDR1 SQVTM, CDR2 ANQGSEA. The CDR3, as DNA: TGCAGCGTTGAATCGGGACAGGGAGGAAACAATGAGCAGTTCTTC. Its protein product is CSVESGQGGNNEQFF.

CDR3 sequence: CASSRAGTDSNQPQHF. CDR3 DNA sequence: TGTGCCAGCTCACGGGCCGGGACGGATAGCAATCAGCCCCAGCATTTT. The chain links TRBV18 to TRBJ1-5; perhaps TRBD1 as D (5 bases). Trimming cost V 4 bases and J 0 bases, with 13 bases left between them. CDR1 and CDR2 (germline): KGHSH, LQKENI. The CDR3 runs 16 residues.

The chain joins TRBV9 to TRBJ1-2; TRBD1 agrees at 9 bases. Germline CDR1 is SGDLS and CDR2 is YYNGEE. J gave up 1 base and V 4 bases, and 5 bases lay outside the gene matches. This CDR3 region has 15 residues. The CDR3 spells CASSTGTGINYGYTF. CDR3 DNA: TGTGCCAGCAGCACCGGGACAGGGATTAACTATGGCTACACCTTC.

This rearrangement joins TRBV4-2 to TRBJ2-1; D tentatively fits TRBD1 or TRBD2 (6 bases each). This CDR3 region has 16 residues. Germline assignment: CDR1 LGHNA and CDR2 YNFKEQ. Deletions cut 0 bases from V and 0 bases from J, with 9 bases between. The chain's CDR3 is CASSQEEGGSYNEQFF. CDR3 coding DNA: TGTGCCAGCAGCCAAGAGGAGGGGGGCTCCTACAATGAGCAGTTCTTC.